This T cell receptor (beta chain) was obtained from a study of OX40 agonist ivuxolimab in advanced cancers. Study context: Ivuxolimab was delivered to patients intravenously every 2 weeks at doses spanning 0.01 to 10 mg/kg.

With respect to this clone: What it binds is not known.

The data were produced by immunoSEQ multiplex PCR, yet TCRdb's version contains in-frame clones alone and is incomplete. The sample shows more than 30,000 clones, about 88% of them seen only once. Study-wide results and caveats: The 0.1-3.0 mg/kg partial responders had among the lowest clonal expansion.

Per the germline V gene, CDR1 is SGHRS and CDR2 is YFSETQ. V was cut by 0 bases and J by 3 bases, with 0 bases left in between. The CDR3 length is 11 residues. This TCR came from an adult with an advanced solid tumor such as melanoma, head and neck, liver or kidney cancer. The specimen was CD4+ or CD8+ T cells sorted from blood, collected in a trial of the OX40 agonist ivuxolimab. The chain carries TRBV5-1 and TRBJ2-5; D call uncertain. This CDR3 is CASSLEETQYF. In DNA form, the CDR3 reads TGCGCCAGCAGCTTGGAAGAGACCCAGTACTTC.